This paragraph covers one TCR beta chain sequence. What it binds is unknown. The entry originates in a study of T cells in localized non-small cell lung cancer. Overall study findings and caveats: Among the tissues sampled, uninvolved adjacent lung had the highest T cell clonality, above tumor.

TCRdb's copy holds only in-frame clones and misses some; the assay was immunoSEQ multiplex PCR. The data show 40,000 or so clones, around 87% seen once. This clonotype was sampled from a man between 35 and 75 years old with stage I lung adenocarcinoma. The source material was peripheral blood, sampled before any cancer treatment.

The CDR3 protein is CASSSSGRGVQQTQYF. The CDR3, as DNA: TGTGCCAGCAGCTCTAGCGGGAGGGGGGTTCAACAGACCCAGTACTTC. The V and J genes are TRBV13 and TRBJ2-5, with 12 nucleotides matching TRBD2. CDR1 is PRHDT and CDR2 is FYEKMQ in the germline V gene (reference sequence). The junction had 9 bases not matched to a gene; V was cut back by 4 bases and J by 6 bases. The CDR3 is 16 residues long.